The subject of this entry is one T cell receptor (beta chain). The ends were cut back, 1 base at V and 2 bases at J, with 9 bases in the middle. The CDR3 is 15 residues long. CDR1 and CDR2 from the germline V gene are SGHTA and FQGNSA. The data were taken from a study of blood T cell repertoires in COVID-19. Study summary: Acute and convalescent COVID-19 samples came from the United States, Italy and Spain.

Clones were read by immunoSEQ multiplex PCR, and TCRdb kept only the in-frame ones, dropping some. There are some 170,000 clones in the sample; around 80% occur only once, and roughly 15% lies in the top ten. Material for sequencing was PBMCs or T cells enriched from blood (not recorded which). The TCR sequence derives from a man over 45 who had recovered from COVID-19. V and J are TRBV7-2 and TRBJ1-5, with D maybe TRBD1 (5 bases). CDR3 DNA: TGTGCCAGCAGCTTAGGGGGGGGAGGCAATCAGCCCCAGCATTTT. The encoded protein is CASSLGGGGNQPQHF.